A selection of T cell receptor beta chains follows, all from one sample in a study of T cell responses to AZD1222 COVID-19 vaccine. Here immunoSEQ multiplex PCR was the method, and the copy in TCRdb shows in-frame clones only, minus some. The table lists about 84,000 clones, roughly 88% of them singletons. Material: peripheral blood, obtained 28 days after the second AZD1222 dose. The source of these receptors is an adult who received the AZD1222 COVID-19 vaccine. CDR3s include the opening cysteine and the closing phenylalanine or tryptophan. D genes are given only for firm matches. Some rows mark clone size as missing; the rest say once, few, many or name a class of expanded clone.

V gene,D gene,J gene,clone size,CDR3 DNA,CDR3 protein
TRBV7-2,-,TRBJ1-4,-,TGTGCCAGCAGCTTAGTGACTAATGAAAAACTGTTTTTT,CASSLVTNEKLFF
TRBV29-1,-,TRBJ1-1,-,TGCAGCGTAGCAATCCAAGAGGGGACTGAAGCTTTCTTT,CSVAIQEGTEAFF
TRBV30,-,TRBJ1-3,-,TGTGCCTGGAGTGTAAGCTCTGGAAACACCATATATTTT,CAWSVSSGNTIYF
TRBV9,-,TRBJ2-3,once,TGTGCCAGCAGCTTCACAGATACGCAGTATTTT,CASSFTDTQYF
TRBV6-2/TRBV6-3,TRBD1,TRBJ2-7,-,TGTGCCAGCAGCGCAACTCGGACAGGAATCTACGAGCAGTACTTC,CASSATRTGIYEQYF
TRBV6-5,-,TRBJ1-1,-,TGTGCCAGCAGTTTTACAGGGATTCGGGCTTTCTTT,CASSFTGIRAFF
TRBV6-5,-,TRBJ2-7,-,TGTGCCAGCAGTTACTCAGCACAGACGTGGGAGCAGTACTTC,CASSYSAQTWEQYF
TRBV6-5,-,TRBJ1-2,-,TGTGCCAGCTCAGAGGACAGTTATGGCTACACCTTC,CASSEDSYGYTF
TRBV18,TRBD1,TRBJ1-1,-,TGTGCCAGCTCGCTCGCGGGACAGACGAACACTGAAGCTTTCTTT,CASSLAGQTNTEAFF
TRBV29-1,TRBD1,TRBJ1-1,-,TGCAGCACCGGGACAGGGCGGACTGAAGCTTTCTTT,CSTGTGRTEAFF
TRBV4-3,-,TRBJ1-2,-,TGCGCCAGCAGCCAAGATATCACGGGAGTCTATGGCTACACCTTC,CASSQDITGVYGYTF
TRBV3-1/TRBV3-2,-,TRBJ1-5,once,TGTGCCAGCAGCCAAGATGGAGAGGCTCAGCCCCAGCATTTT,CASSQDGEAQPQHF
TRBV9,-,TRBJ2-7,-,TGTGCCAGCAGCGTAGGCCCATCCTACGAGCAGTACTTC,CASSVGPSYEQYF
TRBV9,-,TRBJ2-5,-,TGTGCCAGCAGCTCCGAGGGAGGTCTCCAAGAGACCCAGTACTTC,CASSSEGGLQETQYF
TRBV5-1,-,TRBJ2-3,-,TGCGCCAGCAGCCCGGACCGAGGGGGAGATACGCAGTATTTT,CASSPDRGGDTQYF
TRBV6-1,-,TRBJ2-5,-,TGTGCCAGCAGTGAAGCGGGGAACAGGGCGGAGACCCAGTACTTC,CASSEAGNRAETQYF
TRBV4-3,TRBD1,TRBJ1-6,-,TGCGCCAGCAGCCAAGATTTGCGGCAGGGGGCCTCCTATAATTCACCCCTCCACTTT,CASSQDLRQGASYNSPLHF
TRBV5-1,TRBD1,TRBJ1-1,-,TGCGCCAGCAGAATAAGACAGGGTAACACTGAAGCTTTCTTT,CASRIRQGNTEAFF
TRBV9,TRBD2,TRBJ2-5,-,TGTGCCAGCAGCGTAGGACTAGCTAGGTGGGAGACCCAGTACTTC,CASSVGLARWETQYF
TRBV29-1,-,TRBJ2-4,-,TGCAGCGTTGATAGGCAAAACATTCAGTACTTC,CSVDRQNIQYF
TRBV19,TRBD2,TRBJ2-1,-,TGTGCCAGTAGTATAGATACAGCGGGGAACAATGAGCAGTTCTTC,CASSIDTAGNNEQFF
TRBV7-2,TRBD2,TRBJ2-1,-,TGTGCCAGCAGCTTAGCGGGGGGACTAGCGGCCTACTCCTACAATGAGCAGTTCTTC,CASSLAGGLAAYSYNEQFF
TRBV12-5,-,TRBJ2-7,-,TGTGCTAGTGGTTTGGGAGGGATAGCGGAGGGCTACGAGCAGTACTTC,CASGLGGIAEGYEQYF
TRBV11-3,TRBD1,TRBJ2-1,-,TGTGCCAGCAGCCTCCGACAGGGGAGCTCCTACAATGAGCAGTTCTTC,CASSLRQGSSYNEQFF
TRBV18,-,TRBJ2-5,-,TGTGCCAGCTCACGGTCCAGGCAAGAGACCCAGTACTTC,CASSRSRQETQYF
TRBV7-3,-,TRBJ2-2,-,TGTGCCAGCAGCTTAATTGGCACCTACACCGGGGAGCTGTTTTTT,CASSLIGTYTGELFF
TRBV6-5,-,TRBJ2-7,-,TGTGCCAGCGCAGGGCAGACCTCCTACGAGCAGTACTTC,CASAGQTSYEQYF
TRBV5-1,-,TRBJ1-1,-,TGCGCCAGCAGCCTAACCGGGACACGTGAAGCTTTCTTT,CASSLTGTREAFF
TRBV6-5,-,TRBJ2-7,-,TGTGCCAGCAGTTACTCCGTCCAGGGGCACTACGAGCAGTACTTC,CASSYSVQGHYEQYF
TRBV28,-,TRBJ1-1,-,TGTGCCAGCAGCCCGGACGGACTGGGTAGGCAAGCTTTCTTT,CASSPDGLGRQAFF
TRBV11-3,TRBD2,TRBJ2-1,-,TGTGCCAGCAAGAGCGGGGGGGCCTACAATGAGCAGTTCTTC,CASKSGGAYNEQFF
TRBV2,-,TRBJ1-2,once,TGTGCCAGCAGTGAGGGGGGGACTGGCTACACCTTC,CASSEGGTGYTF
TRBV19,-,TRBJ1-2,-,TGTGCCAGTATCGGGAGGGGGAGCTATGGCTACACCTTC,CASIGRGSYGYTF
TRBV29-1,-,TRBJ2-7,-,TGCAGCGTTAAACCTAATTCCTACGAGCAGTACTTC,CSVKPNSYEQYF
TRBV28,TRBD1,TRBJ2-2,-,TGTGCCAGCAGAGCAACAGGGGTTAGGGTCGGGGAGCTGTTTTTT,CASRATGVRVGELFF
TRBV9,-,TRBJ2-3,-,TGTGCCAGCAGCGTAGGGCGCAACTCGGGAGATACGCAGTATTTT,CASSVGRNSGDTQYF
TRBV7-9,TRBD2,TRBJ2-5,-,TGTGCCAGCAGCTTAGATAGCCTAGCGGGAGTCGAGACCCAGTACTTC,CASSLDSLAGVETQYF